One sample yielded the 23 T cell receptor beta chains listed below, sequenced in a study of blood T cell repertoires in COVID-19. Clones were read by immunoSEQ multiplex PCR, and TCRdb kept only the in-frame ones, dropping some. The sample contains 250,000 or so clones, approximately 86% of which appear only once. Sequencing used PBMCs or T cells enriched from blood (not recorded which). These receptors all stem from a woman between 50 and 59 years old who had recovered from COVID-19.

This clone has a single count. V usage is TRBV29-1 and J usage is TRBJ1-2; TRBD1 agrees at 8 bases. The junction had 10 bases not matched to a gene; V was cut back by 4 bases and J by 0 bases. The CDR3 spans 16 residues. Germline V CDR1 and CDR2: SQVTM, ANQGSEA. CDR3 bases: TGCAGCGTTGGGGGGTGGGACAGGCAAGCTAACTATGGCTACACCTTC. This gives the protein CSVGGWDRQANYGYTF.

The chain links TRBV9 to TRBJ2-1, with 8 nucleotides matching TRBD2. This CDR3 region has 16 residues. In germline, CDR1 is SGDLS, CDR2 YYNGEE. J lost 6 bases, V lost 4 bases, and 12 bases had no gene match. CDR3: CASSSSRAAGANEQFF. CDR3 DNA: TGTGCCAGCAGCTCCTCCAGGGCAGCGGGGGCCAATGAGCAGTTCTTC.

The V gene is TRBV7-8, the J gene TRBJ2-2, with TRBD1 matching 8 bases. Germline loops: CDR1 SGHVS, CDR2 FQNEAQ. The CDR3 runs to 19 residues. V shed 1 base, J shed 1 base, and the junction held 11 bases outside the gene matches. CDR3 in DNA: TGTGCCAGCAGCTTAGTTTCCTTTTGGGACAGGATGAACACCGGGGAGCTGTTTTTT. It specifies CASSLVSFWDRMNTGELFF.

This clone was seen a single time. This sequence joins TRBV2 and TRBJ2-1, with D possibly TRBD2 on 6 matching bases. The V end lost 4 bases, the J end lost 13 bases, and 17 bases lay between the germline ends. The germline V gene encodes CDR1 SNHLY and CDR2 FYNNEI. CDR3 length equals 13 residues. The CDR3 spells CASSGAGEGLQFF. The CDR3 coding sequence is TGTGCCAGCAGTGGGGCGGGTGAGGGACTCCAGTTCTTC.

The chain combines TRBV2 with TRBJ2-2; TRBD2 agrees at 12 bases. Germline-derived CDR1 and CDR2 are SNHLY and FYNNEI. The CDR3 totals 17 residues. V was clipped by 6 bases and J by 2 bases; unmatched bases: 7. The CDR3 spells CASRRLAGVPNTGELFF. The CDR3 DNA sequence: TGTGCCAGCAGGAGACTAGCGGGAGTACCAAACACCGGGGAGCTGTTTTTT.

The chain employs TRBV6-5 and TRBJ1-2; D is undetermined. CDR1 and CDR2 from the germline V gene are MNHEY and SVGAGI. Deletions cut 6 bases from V and 0 bases from J, with 14 bases between. CDR3 size: 15 residues. The CDR3 DNA reads TGTGCCAGCAGCGGGGTAGTTGGGACTAACTATGGCTACACCTTC. Amino acid sequence: CASSGVVGTNYGYTF.

The chain carries TRBV5-1 and TRBJ2-1; TRBD2 matches 8 bases. Per germline, CDR1 SGHRS and CDR2 YFSETQ. The CDR3 runs to 15 residues. The junction had 6 bases not matched to a gene; V was cut back by 1 base and J by 6 bases. The CDR3 spells CASSLLRGGPNEQFF. DNA for the CDR3: TGCGCCAGCAGCTTGCTCCGGGGGGGCCCCAATGAGCAGTTCTTC.

This chain uses TRBV20-1 with TRBJ2-3; TRBD2 agrees at 9 bases. The CDR3 has 18 amino acids. Germline CDR1 is DFQATT and CDR2 is SNEGSKA (reference sequence). The V gene end was trimmed by 3 bases and the J gene end by 0 bases; junction bases not matched to a gene: 13. This CDR3 is CSASSGTSSEWSTDTQYF. DNA for the CDR3: TGCAGTGCTAGTTCCGGGACTAGCAGTGAGTGGAGCACAGATACGCAGTATTTT.

The rearrangement links TRBV19 to TRBJ2-1; D is possibly TRBD2 (5 bases). The CDR3 contains 15 residues. V was shortened by 3 bases and J by 0 bases, with 9 bases between the two germline ends. From germline, CDR1 is LNHDA and CDR2 SQIVND (reference sequence). For the CDR3, the DNA is TGTGCCAGTAGTATTTCGGGGAGCTCCTACAATGAGCAGTTCTTC. Translating it yields CASSISGSSYNEQFF. The whole variable domain, remainder taken from reference TRBV19 and TRBJ2-1, is DGGITQSPKYLFRKEGQNVTLSCEQNLNHDAMYWYRQDPGQGLRLIYYSQIVNDFQKGDIAEGYSVSREKKESFPLTVTSAQKNPTAFYLCASSISGSSYNEQFFGPGTRLTVL.

This clone was counted a few times. This chain joins TRBV2 and TRBJ1-5; D possibly corresponds to TRBD1 (5 bases). The CDR3 length is 14 residues. Trimming removed 4 bases from V and 5 bases from J, with 12 bases in between. Germline loops: CDR1 SNHLY, CDR2 FYNNEI. CDR3 nucleotide sequence: TGTGCCAGCAGTGGCAGGGAACCCTATCAGCCCCAGCATTTT. Protein: CASSGREPYQPQHF.

The chain employs TRBV4-1 and TRBJ2-1, with 7 bases lining up with TRBD1. The J segment lost 6 bases and the V segment lost 6 bases, leaving 11 bases of the junction unmatched. The CDR3 consists of 15 residues. CDR1 is MGHRA, CDR2 YSYEKL, per germline. The DNA of the CDR3 is TGCGCCAGCAGTCAGGGGCAGGGGGAGTTCAATGAGCAGTTCTTC. Translating it yields CASSQGQGEFNEQFF.

This sequence joins TRBV2 and TRBJ2-7, with D perhaps matching TRBD1 (6 bases). Germline V gene data show CDR1 as SNHLY and CDR2 as FYNNEI. With 7 bases removed from V and 4 bases from J, the gap between germline ends came to 17 bases. This CDR3 has 14 amino acids. CDR3 residues: CASKRGNLGYEQYF. The DNA of the CDR3 is TGTGCCAGCAAAAGGGGGAACTTAGGGTACGAGCAGTACTTC.

This chain uses TRBV14 with TRBJ2-7; a weak D match, TRBD1 (6 bases). Germline-derived CDR1 and CDR2 are SGHDN and FVKESK. The CDR3 totals 15 residues. With 0 bases removed from V and 2 bases from J, the gap between germline ends came to 11 bases. The CDR3 DNA is TGTGCCAGCAGCCAAGAACAGGGTCGACCCTACGAGCAGTACTTC. Translation gives CASSQEQGRPYEQYF.

This clone has only one observation. The chain employs TRBV7-9 and TRBJ1-1; D is perhaps TRBD1 (6 bases). Trimming left V 3 bases short and J 4 bases short, with 12 bases between. Germline CDR1 is SEHNR and CDR2 is FQNEAQ (reference sequence). The CDR3 is made up of 14 amino acids. The CDR3 spells CASSFPGHFTEAFF. The CDR3 region has the DNA TGTGCCAGCAGCTTTCCGGGACACTTCACTGAAGCTTTCTTT.

The rearrangement joins TRBV5-8 to TRBJ2-5; 7 nucleotides align to TRBD1. The CDR3 consists of 15 residues. Germline-derived CDR1 and CDR2 are SGHTS and YDEGEE. V lost 2 bases to trimming and J lost 2 bases; unmatched junction nucleotides: 6. The CDR3 sequence is CASSFFWGQQETQYF. CDR3 DNA: TGTGCCAGCAGCTTTTTCTGGGGACAGCAAGAGACCCAGTACTTC.

V is TRBV28 and J is TRBJ2-7, with D possibly being TRBD2 (5 bases). Germline loops: CDR1 MDHEN, CDR2 SYDVKM. CDR3 size: 11 residues. Trimming left V 6 bases short and J 6 bases short, with 9 bases between. This chain's CDR3 is CASRRTSEQYF. The CDR3 DNA follows: TGTGCCAGCAGGCGGACTTCCGAGCAGTACTTC.

This chain uses TRBV28 with TRBJ1-1; D possibly corresponds to TRBD1 (6 bases). The CDR3 sequence is 13 residues long. V was clipped by 5 bases and J by 4 bases, with 11 bases between them. CDR1 is MDHEN, CDR2 SYDVKM, per germline. CDR3 in amino acids: CASSPGQSTEAFF. The CDR3 DNA is TGTGCCAGCAGTCCCGGACAGAGCACTGAAGCTTTCTTT.

V and J are TRBV6-6 and TRBJ2-1; possibly TRBD2 for D (5 bases). The CDR3 sequence is 13 residues long. V lost 5 bases, J lost 5 bases, and 10 bases lay in between. Per germline, CDR1 MNHNY and CDR2 SVGAGI (reference sequence). The CDR3 DNA reads TGTGCCAGCAGTGGAGCGGCTAACAATGAGCAGTTCTTC. Translated, it gives CASSGAANNEQFF.

The chain combines TRBV19 with TRBJ2-3; 10 positions agree with TRBD2. Losses at the gene ends were 3 bases for V and 6 bases for J; bases not matched to a gene: 9. From germline, CDR1 is LNHDA and CDR2 SQIVND (reference sequence). The CDR3 runs to 16 residues. The CDR3 here is CASSIGASGRADTQYF. In DNA form, the CDR3 reads TGTGCCAGTAGTATTGGAGCTAGCGGGAGAGCGGATACGCAGTATTTT.

This chain links TRBV9 with TRBJ1-1, with D possibly matching TRBD1 (5 bases). Per the germline V gene, CDR1 is SGDLS and CDR2 is YYNGEE. The CDR3 covers 14 residues. V was shortened by 3 bases and J by 0 bases, with 9 bases between the two germline ends. The chain's CDR3 is CASSDGTLNTEAFF. CDR3 bases: TGTGCCAGCAGCGACGGGACTTTGAACACTGAAGCTTTCTTT.

This clone was detected a few times. The chain links TRBV6-2 or TRBV6-3 to TRBJ2-7; TRBD2 is a possible D gene (8 bases). The CDR3 sequence is 19 residues long. From germline, CDR1 is MNHEY and CDR2 SVGEGT. V lost 2 bases to trimming and J lost 2 bases, with 25 bases between them. CDR3 amino acids: CASSYTTGRGQLWPYEQYF. Here the CDR3 DNA reads TGTGCCAGCAGTTACACCACCGGGAGGGGGCAGTTGTGGCCCTACGAGCAGTACTTC.

The V call is TRBV6-6, the J call TRBJ2-1, with 8 nucleotides matching TRBD2. The CDR3 length is 19 residues. Trimming removed 5 bases from V and 5 bases from J; junction bases left unmatched: 20. CDR1 and CDR2 from the germline V gene are MNHNY and SVGAGI (reference sequence). This chain's CDR3 is CASSPTRGAGTRAHNEQFF. The DNA for the CDR3 is TGTGCCAGCAGTCCCACCCGGGGCGCCGGGACTAGAGCCCACAATGAGCAGTTCTTC.

V is TRBV4-1 and J is TRBJ1-2, with 8 nucleotides matching TRBD1. The length of the CDR3 is 17 residues. The V and J ends lost 1 base and 0 bases, in that order; junction bases with no gene match: 7. Per the germline V gene, CDR1 is MGHRA and CDR2 is YSYEKL. CDR3 amino acids: CASSQATDRAANYGYTF. The CDR3 nucleotides read TGCGCCAGCAGCCAAGCAACGGACAGGGCAGCTAACTATGGCTACACCTTC.